The 5 T cell receptor beta chains given below trace back to one sample, sequenced in a study of blood T cell repertoires in COVID-19. Only in-frame clones appear in the TCRdb table, and some are missing; sequencing was by immunoSEQ multiplex PCR. This table has some 170,000 clones, approximately 89% appearing once. The sequenced material came from PBMCs or T cells enriched from blood (not recorded which). All receptors come from a man between 40 and 49 years old who had recovered from COVID-19.

The gene calls are TRBV19 and TRBJ2-3; TRBD2 matches 8 bases. V shed 6 bases and J 2 bases; nucleotides not matched to a gene: 7. Germline values: CDR1 LNHDA, CDR2 SQIVND (reference sequence). This CDR3 region has 15 residues. The CDR3, as DNA: TGTGCCAGTAGCCAACTAGCGGCCCACACAGATACGCAGTATTTT. This encodes CASSQLAAHTDTQYF.

With regard to this clone: In the same sample, other DNA sequences code for this CDR3. This rearrangement joins TRBV6-5 to TRBJ1-5; D is unclear. CDR1 and CDR2 from the germline V gene are MNHEY and SVGAGI. This CDR3 is built from 14 residues. The ends were cut back, 5 bases at V and 6 bases at J, with 14 bases in the middle. CDR3 in amino acids: CASSLSSQIQPQHF. The CDR3 nucleotides are TGTGCCAGCAGTCTATCCTCTCAAATTCAGCCCCAGCATTTT.

The rearrangement joins TRBV10-3 to TRBJ1-2; 9 positions match TRBD1. Germline V gene lookup returns CDR1 ENHRY and CDR2 SYGVKD. V trimming: 7 bases; J trimming: 0 bases; junction bases outside the gene matches: 6. The CDR3 sequence is 15 residues long. Written as DNA, the CDR3 is TGTGCCATCAAAGTGGGGACAGGGTCTAACTATGGCTACACCTTC. Translating gives CAIKVGTGSNYGYTF.

This clone was counted only a few times. This sequence joins TRBV28 and TRBJ1-1; 8 bases line up with TRBD1. V trimming: 3 bases; J trimming: 9 bases; junction bases outside the gene matches: 6. This CDR3 region has 13 residues. CDR1 and CDR2 (germline): MDHEN, SYDVKM. The CDR3 reads CASSLRQGPQAFF. CDR3 in DNA: TGTGCCAGCAGTTTGAGACAGGGGCCACAAGCTTTCTTT.

The J gene is TRBJ2-3, the V gene TRBV2, with D perhaps TRBD1 (6 bases). The germline gives CDR1 SNHLY, CDR2 FYNNEI. V shed 8 bases and J shed 2 bases, with 11 bases lying between them. This CDR3 is built from 13 residues. CDR3 amino acids: CASSTGLTDTQYF. The CDR3 bases are TGTGCCAGCTCGACAGGCCTCACAGATACGCAGTATTTT.